The present entry profiles one TCR beta chain with its context. The data belong to a study of blood T cell repertoires in COVID-19. Overall study: PBMCs, B-cell-depleted T cells, or T cells provided the cDNA or gDNA that made up the material.

The CDR3 sequence is 13 residues long. The V gene's germline CDR1 is DFQATT and CDR2 SNEGSKA (reference sequence). V lost 3 bases and J lost 3, with 12 bases in between. Study processing details: Estimated nucleated cell counts came from reference gene primer amplification. Sequenced by immunoSEQ multiplex PCR; TCRdb stores in-frame clones only, minus some. V, J and clone size are those of that table, while D and trimming were read from the DNA. The sample contains over 45,000 clones, roughly nine tenths of which appear only once. The TCR sequence derives from a woman aged 60-75 years with active or convalescent COVID-19. This sequence joins TRBV20-1 and TRBJ2-7; a weak D match, TRBD2 (5 bases). Sequenced material: peripheral blood. CDR3 bases: TGCAGTGCTAGTGATAGCGAGAACTACGAGCAGTACTTC. The encoded protein is CSASDSENYEQYF.